This T cell receptor (beta chain) was identified in a study of T cell responses to AZD1222 COVID-19 vaccine. Comment on this clone: Antigen specificity is unknown.

The CDR3 spans 15 residues. V lost 0 bases and J 1 base, leaving 8 bases between the germline ends. From germline, CDR1 is SGHRS and CDR2 YFSETQ. Assay used: immunoSEQ multiplex PCR; TCRdb lists only in-frame clones, some missing. The sample shows 90,000 to 120,000 clones, about 91% of them seen only once. General study points: Spike-specific TCR breadth and depth went up after people got two AZD1222 doses. Most donors were white British and more were female, and clonal diversity was possibly underestimated.

The starting material was peripheral blood, obtained on day 0 of AZD1222 vaccination. This TCR came from an adult in good health. The chain couples TRBV5-1 to TRBJ1-5, with a tentative D call TRBD1 (5 bases). CDR3 bases: TGCGCCAGCAGCTTGGACAGGTCGAGCAATCAGCCCCAGCATTTT. This gives the protein CASSLDRSSNQPQHF.